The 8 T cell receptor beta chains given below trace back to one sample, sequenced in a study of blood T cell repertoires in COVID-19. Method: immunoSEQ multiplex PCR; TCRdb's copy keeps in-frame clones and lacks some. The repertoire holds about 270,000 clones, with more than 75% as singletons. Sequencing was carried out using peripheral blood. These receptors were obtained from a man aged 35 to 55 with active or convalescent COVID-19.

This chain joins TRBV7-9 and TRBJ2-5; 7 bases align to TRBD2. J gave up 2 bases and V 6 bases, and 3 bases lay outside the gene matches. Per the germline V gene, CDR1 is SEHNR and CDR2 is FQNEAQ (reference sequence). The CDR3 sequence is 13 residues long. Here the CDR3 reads CASSGRGQETQYF. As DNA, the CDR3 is TGTGCCAGCAGTGGGCGGGGGCAAGAGACCCAGTACTTC.

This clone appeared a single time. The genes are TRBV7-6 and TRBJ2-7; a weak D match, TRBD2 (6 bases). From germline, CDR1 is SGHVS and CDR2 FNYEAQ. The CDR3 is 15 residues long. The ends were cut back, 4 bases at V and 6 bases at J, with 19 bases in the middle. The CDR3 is CASSSSRGRGFEQYF. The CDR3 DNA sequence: TGTGCCAGCAGCTCGAGTCGGGGGAGAGGGTTCGAGCAGTACTTC.

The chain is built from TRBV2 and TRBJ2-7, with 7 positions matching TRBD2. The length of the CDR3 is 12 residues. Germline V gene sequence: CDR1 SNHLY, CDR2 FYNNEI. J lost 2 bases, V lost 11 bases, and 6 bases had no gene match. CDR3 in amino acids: CAAGDRPYEQYF. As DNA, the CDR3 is TGTGCCGCGGGGGATCGGCCCTACGAGCAGTACTTC.

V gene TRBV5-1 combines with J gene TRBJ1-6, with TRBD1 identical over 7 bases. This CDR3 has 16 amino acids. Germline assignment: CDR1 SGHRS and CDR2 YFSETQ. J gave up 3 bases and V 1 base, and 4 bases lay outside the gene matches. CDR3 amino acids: CASSLHDRDYNSPLHF. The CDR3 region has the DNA TGCGCCAGCAGCTTGCATGACAGGGACTATAATTCACCCCTCCACTTT.

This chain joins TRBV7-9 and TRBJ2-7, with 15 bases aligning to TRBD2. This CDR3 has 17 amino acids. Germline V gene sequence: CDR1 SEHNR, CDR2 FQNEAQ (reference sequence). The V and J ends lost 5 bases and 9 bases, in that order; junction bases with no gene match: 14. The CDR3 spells CASSPRTSGRAVERQYF. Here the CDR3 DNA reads TGTGCCAGCAGCCCCCGGACTAGCGGGAGGGCCGTGGAGAGGCAGTACTTC.

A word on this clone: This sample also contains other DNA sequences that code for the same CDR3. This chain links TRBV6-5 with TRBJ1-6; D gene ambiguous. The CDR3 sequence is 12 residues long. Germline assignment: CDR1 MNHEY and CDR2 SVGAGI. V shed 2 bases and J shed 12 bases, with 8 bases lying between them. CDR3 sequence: CASSYRGGPLHF. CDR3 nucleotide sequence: TGTGCCAGCAGTTACCGCGGCGGACCCCTCCACTTT.

CDR3 sequence reads: CASSYKGVWEQYF. Here the CDR3 DNA reads TGTGCCAGCAGTTACAAAGGGGTTTGGGAGCAGTACTTC. The rearrangement joins TRBV6-5 to TRBJ2-7; tentatively, D is TRBD1 (5 bases). The CDR3 has 13 residues. Germline CDR1 and CDR2: MNHEY and SVGAGI. V was clipped by 2 bases and J by 7 bases, with 12 bases between them.

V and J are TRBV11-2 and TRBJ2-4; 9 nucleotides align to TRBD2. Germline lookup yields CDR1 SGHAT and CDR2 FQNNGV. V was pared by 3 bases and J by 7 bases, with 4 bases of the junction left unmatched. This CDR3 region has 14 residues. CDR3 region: CASSFLAGRNIQYF. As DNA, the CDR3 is TGTGCCAGCAGCTTCCTAGCGGGAAGGAACATTCAGTACTTC.